One sample yielded the 12 T cell receptor beta chains listed below, sequenced in a study of OX40 agonist ivuxolimab in advanced cancers. Libraries were prepared by immunoSEQ multiplex PCR; TCRdb keeps only in-frame clonotypes and omits some of them. The sample includes tens of thousands of clones, more than 70% of them seen just once. The sample was CD4+ or CD8+ T cells sorted from blood, taken in a trial of the OX40 agonist ivuxolimab. The origin of the receptors is an adult with an advanced solid tumor such as melanoma, head and neck, liver or kidney cancer.

This chain joins TRBV4-2 and TRBJ2-1, with D unresolved. Looked up from germline, CDR1 is LGHNA and CDR2 is YNFKEQ. V lost 1 base and J lost 7, with 11 bases in between. The CDR3 has 14 amino acids. DNA of the CDR3: TGTGCCAGCAGCCAAGGGTCCAGAGAAAATGAGCAGTTCTTC. This gives the protein CASSQGSRENEQFF.

The chain couples TRBV14 to TRBJ2-5; 14 bases line up with TRBD2. The V gene end was trimmed by 4 bases and the J gene end by 0 bases; junction bases not matched to a gene: 4. The CDR3 has 17 residues. Germline CDR1 is SGHDN and CDR2 is FVKESK. CDR3 sequence (DNA): TGTGCCAGCAGCCCCTGGACTAGCGGGGGGTACCAAGAGACCCAGTACTTC. Translating gives CASSPWTSGGYQETQYF.

The CDR3 loop is CASSYSGSEQYF. CDR3 in DNA: TGTGCCAGCAGTTACTCGGGGAGCGAGCAGTACTTC. The chain employs TRBV6-6 and TRBJ2-7; D is perhaps TRBD2 (5 bases). The V gene's germline CDR1 is MNHNY and CDR2 SVGAGI (reference sequence). The CDR3 sequence is 12 residues long. The germline V and J ends were trimmed by 0 bases and 6 bases, with 6 bases remaining between them.

In nucleotides, the CDR3 is TGCAGCGTTGAACCAAAATACCAAGAGACCCAGTACTTC. It is translated as CSVEPKYQETQYF. The chain employs TRBV29-1 and TRBJ2-5; the D is unclear. This CDR3 is built from 13 residues. CDR1 and CDR2 from the germline V gene are SQVTM and ANQGSEA. V lost 2 bases to trimming and J lost 0 bases, with 7 bases between them.

V usage is TRBV6-6 and J usage is TRBJ2-3, with 14 bases aligning to TRBD2. This CDR3 region has 16 residues. Germline V lookup: CDR1 MNHNY, CDR2 SVGAGI (reference sequence). The V and J ends lost 6 bases and 8 bases, in that order; junction bases with no gene match: 10. As DNA, the CDR3 is TGTGCCAGCAGCCCCGTGACTAGCGGGGGGGCGGGTACGCAGTATTTT. Translating gives CASSPVTSGGAGTQYF.

The chain employs TRBV30 and TRBJ1-5; 10 bases are a match to TRBD1. V lost 5 bases, J lost 0 bases, and 13 bases stayed unmatched. Looked up from germline, CDR1 is GTSNPN and CDR2 is SVGIG (reference sequence). This CDR3 region has 18 residues. In nucleotides, the CDR3 is TGTGCCTGGTCCCGGGACAGGGGTTTTGGGGGTAGCAATCAGCCCCAGCATTTT. Its protein product is CAWSRDRGFGGSNQPQHF.

As regards this clone: This specimen includes other DNA sequences encoding the same CDR3. V usage is TRBV11-3 and J usage is TRBJ2-7, with D possibly TRBD1 on 6 matching bases. This CDR3 spans 14 amino acids. From germline, CDR1 is SGHNT and CDR2 YENEEA. Trimming left V 5 bases short and J 0 bases short, with 11 bases between. The CDR3 DNA reads TGTGCCAGCAGCGACAGGCCCAGCTCCTACGAGCAGTACTTC. Translating gives CASSDRPSSYEQYF. The full variable domain, its missing parts supplied by reference TRBV11-3 and TRBJ2-7, is EAGVVQSPRYKIIEKKQPVAFWCNPISGHNTLYWYLQNLGQGPELLIRYENEEAVDDSQLPKDRFSAERLKGVDSTLKIQPAELGDSAVYLCASSDRPSSYEQYFGPGTRLTVT.

The chain recombines TRBV10-3 with TRBJ2-7; tentative D call: TRBD1 (7 bases). The CDR3 has 14 residues. Germline CDR1 reads ENHRY; CDR2 reads SYGVKD. The V end lost 6 bases, the J end lost 9 bases, and 21 bases lay between the germline ends. In DNA, the CDR3 is TGTGCCATCAGGATGGAGGGGGCCCTACGAGGGCAGTACTTC. Its protein product is CAIRMEGALRGQYF.

A few counts support this clone. The genes are TRBV13 and TRBJ1-6, with a tentative D call TRBD1 (5 bases). The CDR3 loop spans 15 amino acids. V shed 2 bases and J shed 2 bases, with 7 bases lying between them. Germline CDR1 PRHDT, CDR2 FYEKMQ (reference sequence). As DNA, the CDR3 is TGTGCCAGCAGCTTAAAGGACACCTATAATTCACCCCTCCACTTT. It translates to CASSLKDTYNSPLHF.

In its sample, this clone was seen once. The V call is TRBV28, the J call TRBJ1-2; D uncertain. The CDR3 has 13 amino acids. Germline-derived CDR1 and CDR2 are MDHEN and SYDVKM. Trimming stripped 5 bases from V and 4 bases from J, with 11 bases between. DNA for the CDR3: TGTGCCAGCAGTGTACAGCCCGGCTATGGCTACACCTTC. Amino acids: CASSVQPGYGYTF.

The CDR3, as DNA: TGTGCCAGCAGCTTAGCGGGAGGGACAGGTGGAAACACCATATATTTT. Encoded protein: CASSLAGGTGGNTIYF. V is TRBV11-2 and J is TRBJ1-3, with TRBD1 matching over 8 bases. V gave up 1 base and J gave up 3 bases; unmatched junction bases: 5. Germline loops: CDR1 SGHAT, CDR2 FQNNGV. This CDR3 spans 16 amino acids.

This chain joins TRBV11-2 and TRBJ2-5; the D is unclear. Deletions cut 5 bases from V and 0 bases from J, with 1 base between. The length of the CDR3 is 11 residues. Germline V lookup: CDR1 SGHAT, CDR2 FQNNGV. DNA for the CDR3: TGTGCCAGCAGCGACCAAGAGACCCAGTACTTC. Its translation is CASSDQETQYF.